These 29 T cell receptor beta chains originate from one sample sequenced in a study of CD8+ T cells in alopecia areata. The sorting of pooled cutaneous lymph node cells relied on CD4, CD8alpha, NKG2D, NKG2ACE and other markers. Extracted RNA was reverse transcribed, and the resulting cDNA served as sequencing template. The protocol was immunoSEQ multiplex PCR, while the TCRdb copy is restricted to in-frame clones and leaves out a portion. The profile covers approximately 300,000 clones, none occurring a single time. Material: CD4+ T cells sorted from a lymph node. Every receptor here comes from a C3H/HeJ mouse with alopecia areata. This mouse strain has H2-k as its MHC haplotype.

Remarks on this clone: Genes and germline are mouse. The CDR3 is cut off 4 residues early in the read; its end comes from the germline J gene. This sequence joins TRBV1 and TRBJ2-3; the match to TRBD2 covers 7 bases. CDR1 and CDR2 (germline): NSQYPW, LRSPGD (reference sequence). The J segment lost 2 bases and the V segment lost 1 base, leaving 3 bases of the junction unmatched. The CDR3 covers 15 residues. The CDR3 DNA, read in part, is TGCACCTGCAGTGCAGTCTGGGGGACTGCAGAA. Protein sequence: CTCSAVWGTAE. In full, the CDR3 reads CTCSAVWGTAETLYF.

This clone was counted only a few times. Here the gene names and germline are mouse. Read data end 4 residues before the CDR3 end; the end is taken from the germline J gene. The genes are TRBV3 and TRBJ2-5, with 9 bases fitting TRBD1. V lost 6 bases to trimming and J lost 2 bases; unmatched junction nucleotides: 9. This CDR3 is built from 16 residues. From germline, CDR1 is SNHLY and CDR2 FYNGKV (reference sequence). Incomplete CDR3 DNA: TGTGCCAGCAGAATCGGGACAGGGAGGGGCCAAGAC. Protein: CASRIGTGRGQD. Given in full, the CDR3 is CASRIGTGRGQDTQYF.

This clone was seen only a few times. Each gene name is a mouse one. The read ends 4 residues shy of where the CDR3 ends; the end is completed using the germline J gene. Other DNA sequences in the sample encode the same CDR3. The chain carries TRBV1 and TRBJ2-1; 11 nucleotides match TRBD2. The CDR3 spans 16 residues. The germline CDR1 and CDR2 sequences are NSQYPW and LRSPGD (reference sequence). The ends lost 3 bases at V and 1 base at J; junction bases unmatched: 2. CDR3 DNA, as far as it was read: TGCACCTGCAGTGCGGGACTGGGGGTCAACTATGCT. Translation gives CTCSAGLGVNYA. The whole CDR3 protein reads CTCSAGLGVNYAEQFF.

This clone was picked up a small number of times. Any gene name here is a mouse gene name. Read sequence stops 4 residues before the CDR3 end, and the germline J gene provides the missing end. This chain joins TRBV13-1 and TRBJ2-2; 7 bases match TRBD1. Trimming took 5 bases from V and 2 from J; bases not matched to a gene: 3. Germline-derived CDR1 and CDR2 are NSHNY and SYGAGN. There are 14 residues in the CDR3. The sequenced part of the CDR3 DNA is TGTGCCAGCAGCGTGACAGGGAACACCGGG. Residues: CASSVTGNTG. The complete CDR3 protein is CASSVTGNTGQLYF.

This clone was detected many times. Gene names and germline refer to mouse. The read falls 4 residues short of the CDR3 end, and the missing part is taken from the germline J gene. The rearrangement uses TRBV13-1 and TRBJ1-2, with D maybe TRBD1 (6 bases). In germline, CDR1 is NSHNY, CDR2 SYGAGN. There are 14 residues in the CDR3. V dropped 3 bases and J dropped 2 bases, with 11 bases sitting between them. CDR3 loop: CASSAGVGNSDYTF. The CDR3 DNA, read in part, is TGTGCCAGCAGTGCAGGGGTGGGGAACTCC.

A remark on this clone: The genes and germline here are from mouse. Different DNA sequences within this sample yield the same CDR3. The covered CDR3 bases are TGCACCTGCAGTGCAGATTCAGGGGGCAACTCC. Translation gives CTCSADSGGNS. The full-length CDR3 reads as CTCSADSGGNSDYTF. The chain links TRBV1 to TRBJ1-2; 8 nucleotides line up with TRBD1. The read is 4 residues too short to cover the CDR3 end, so that end is filled in from the germline J gene. Germline V gene lookup returns CDR1 NSQYPW and CDR2 LRSPGD (reference sequence). The V and J ends lost 0 bases and 2 bases, in that order; junction bases with no gene match: 2. This CDR3 is 15 amino acids long.

In its sample, this clone was seen a few times. Gene names denote mouse genes. The read terminates 4 residues before the CDR3 end, so the remaining end is supplied by the germline J gene. This sequence joins TRBV13-1 and TRBJ2-7; 8 bases agree with TRBD2. This CDR3 region has 15 residues. Germline CDR1 is NSHNY and CDR2 is SYGAGN. The ends lost 0 bases at V and 0 bases at J; junction bases unmatched: 2. CDR3 residues: CASSDELGVSYEQYF. The covered CDR3 bases are TGTGCCAGCAGTGATGAACTGGGGGTCTCCTAT.

There are a few counts of this clone. These gene names are mouse names. The CDR3 DNA, read in part, is TGTGCCAGCAGTGAACTGGGGGGGCATGCT. As protein: CASSELGGHA. The complete CDR3 sequence is CASSELGGHAEQFF. The gene calls are TRBV13-3 and TRBJ2-1, with 11 bases lining up with TRBD2. Read coverage stops 4 residues before the CDR3 terminus; the germline J gene supplies the remainder. The CDR3 spans 14 residues. With V trimmed by 2 bases and J by 5 bases, 0 bases remained unmatched. CDR1 and CDR2 (germline): NNHDY, SYVADS.

On this clone itself: Gene names and germline refer to mouse. The read terminates 4 residues ahead of where the CDR3 ends, so the germline J gene completes it. The rearrangement uses TRBV13-1 and TRBJ2-1; D is perhaps TRBD2 (6 bases). Germline assignment: CDR1 NSHNY and CDR2 SYGAGN. The CDR3 is made up of 14 amino acids. Trimming pared 4 bases from V and 3 bases from J, leaving 11 bases between. The CDR3 DNA, read in part, is TGTGCCAGCAGTCCTGGACTGTTCTATGCT. It yields the protein CASSPGLFYA. The whole CDR3 protein is CASSPGLFYAEQFF.

Comments on this clone: The junction differs from germline at one of its ends, possibly a read error. Germline and genes here are mouse. Coverage ceases 4 residues before the CDR3 finishes, and the germline J gene fills in the end. The same CDR3 arises from other DNA sequences in this sample as well. The chain couples TRBV17 to TRBJ2-5, with D possibly matching TRBD1 (5 bases). The CDR3 is made up of 13 amino acids. CDR1 MNHDT and CDR2 YYDKIL come from the germline V gene. CDR3 in amino acids: CASSRGQEDTQYF. The CDR3 bases that were read are TGTGCTAGTAGTAGGGGTCAGGAGGAC.

As concerns this clone: The gene names given are mouse names. The read ends 4 residues shy of where the CDR3 ends; the end is completed using the germline J gene. This chain uses TRBV1 with TRBJ1-2, with D perhaps TRBD1 (5 bases). Germline loops: CDR1 NSQYPW, CDR2 LRSPGD (reference sequence). The CDR3 covers 15 residues. CDR3 DNA (partial): TGCACCTGCAGTGCAGATAGGACAAGGAGGACC. It is translated as CTCSADRTRRT. The full-length CDR3 reads as CTCSADRTRRTDYTF.

A few counts support this clone. These gene names are mouse names. The CDR3 end lies 3 residues beyond the end of the read and is filled in from the germline J gene. Other DNA sequences in the sample encode the same CDR3. This chain joins TRBV13-1 and TRBJ1-6; possible D gene TRBD1, 5 bases. TRBJ1-6 is labeled an ORF, and its function is uncertain. The V gene lost 1 base and the J gene lost 3 bases, with 8 bases spanning the gap. The CDR3 extends over 15 amino acids. Germline CDR1 NSHNY, CDR2 SYGAGN. The CDR3 spells CASSDLDNYNSPLYF. The sequenced part of the CDR3 DNA is TGTGCCAGCAGTGATCTGGACAACTATAATTCGCCC.

A note on this clone: Gene names are the mouse ones. Coverage ceases 4 residues before the CDR3 finishes, and the germline J gene fills in the end. The chain carries TRBV13-1 and TRBJ2-7, with a weak D call TRBD1 (5 bases). The CDR3 consists of 11 residues. Per the germline V gene, CDR1 is NSHNY and CDR2 is SYGAGN. The sequenced part of the CDR3 DNA is TGTGCCAGCAGTCGAGGGGAT. This translates into CASSRGD. The whole CDR3 protein is CASSRGDEQYF.

This clone was counted ten times or more. Gene names are mouse gene names. The read ends 3 residues early relative to the CDR3; the germline J gene fills the gap. This sequence joins TRBV13-2 and TRBJ1-6; 8 bases match TRBD1. TRBJ1-6 is placed among ORFs of uncertain function. V dropped 1 base and J dropped 6; count of bases not matched to a gene: 3. The germline V gene has CDR1 NNHNN and CDR2 SYGAGS (reference sequence). The CDR3 has 15 amino acids. This CDR3 is CASGDTRGLNSPLYF. CDR3 bases read: TGTGCCAGCGGTGATACCAGGGGGCTTAATTCGCCC.

This clone showed up just a few times. Germline and genes here are mouse. The CDR3 extends 4 residues past the end of the read, so its final part is completed from the germline J gene. The genes are TRBV4 and TRBJ1-2; 8 nucleotides line up with TRBD1. This CDR3 spans 14 amino acids. J was trimmed by 0 bases and V by 4 bases; bases with no gene match: 1. The germline CDR1 and CDR2 sequences are LGHDT and YNNKQL (reference sequence). CDR3 DNA (partial): TGTGCCAGCAGCTTGGGACAGGCAAACTCC. Its protein product is CASSLGQANS. The entire CDR3 protein is CASSLGQANSDYTF.

This clone occurred a few times. Gene names and germline refer to mouse. The CDR3 extends 4 residues past the end of the read, so its final part is completed from the germline J gene. The rearrangement uses TRBV13-1 and TRBJ1-1, with a tentative D call TRBD1 (5 bases). CDR3 length equals 12 residues. V was trimmed by 6 bases and J by 0 bases, leaving 6 bases between them. CDR1 is NSHNY and CDR2 is SYGAGN in the germline V gene. The CDR3 sequence is CASTRANTEVFF. The sequenced CDR3 bases are TGTGCCAGCACCAGGGCAAACACA.

Remarks on this clone: Germline and genes: mouse. The read terminates 4 residues ahead of where the CDR3 ends, so the germline J gene completes it. The rearrangement links TRBV13-3 to TRBJ2-7; 9 bases fit TRBD1. The CDR3 runs 12 residues. J lost 3 bases, V lost 5 bases, and 0 bases had no gene match. Germline values: CDR1 NNHDY, CDR2 SYVADS. The CDR3 protein is CASRGQGYEQYF. The part of the CDR3 DNA that was read is TGTGCCAGCAGGGGACAGGGCTAT.

This clone has more than one count but fewer than ten. Here the gene names and germline are mouse. With the read ending 4 residues before the CDR3 end, the germline J gene is used to fill in that end. V usage is TRBV31 and J usage is TRBJ2-3; maybe TRBD2 (6 bases). The length of the CDR3 is 16 residues. CDR1 and CDR2 from the germline V gene are GKSSPN and SITVG. Trimming took 0 bases from V and 0 from J, leaving 13 bases between them. The DNA read from the CDR3 is TGTGCCTGGAGTCTAGGGTGGGGACTTAGTGCAGAA. This translates into CAWSLGWGLSAE. The whole CDR3 protein reads CAWSLGWGLSAETLYF.

Worth noting for this clone: Each gene name is a mouse one. The read ends 4 residues early relative to the CDR3; the germline J gene fills the gap. Distinct nucleotide sequences in the sample also encode this CDR3. This chain links TRBV19 with TRBJ2-1; perhaps TRBD1 as D (6 bases). The germline CDR1 and CDR2 sequences are FNHDT and SITEND (reference sequence). Between the trimmed V and J ends, which lost 5 bases and 1 base, there was a span of 7 bases. This CDR3 contains 13 residues. CDR3 amino acids: CASRDRNYAEQFF. CDR3 DNA, as far as it was read: TGTGCCAGCAGGGACAGAAACTATGCT. Complete variable domain (other parts from reference TRBV19 and TRBJ2-1): GGIITQTPKFLIGQEGQKLTLKCQQNFNHDTMYWYRQDSGKGLRLIYYSITENDLQKGDLSEGYDASREKKSSFSLTVTSAQKNEMAVFLCASRDRNYAEQFFGPGTRLTVL.

This clone was counted between two and nine times. The listed genes are named as in mouse. The read ends 4 residues before the CDR3 terminus; that terminus is restored from the germline J gene. The V gene is TRBV1, the J gene TRBJ2-5, with TRBD1 identical over 10 bases. Germline CDR1 reads NSQYPW; CDR2 reads LRSPGD (reference sequence). There are 14 residues in the CDR3. The CDR3 protein is CTCSARQGADTQYF. The CDR3 bases that were read are TGCACCTGCAGTGCTCGACAGGGGGCCGAC.

A word on this clone: Each gene name is a mouse one. The DNA ends 4 residues before the CDR3 does, and the rest of the CDR3 is filled in from the germline J gene. The chain joins TRBV1 to TRBJ2-2; 9 bases fit TRBD1. The CDR3 length is 18 residues. V dropped 2 bases and J dropped 2; count of bases not matched to a gene: 9. From germline, CDR1 is NSQYPW and CDR2 LRSPGD (reference sequence). CDR3: CTCSARGLDRGNTGQLYF. The DNA read from the CDR3 is TGCACCTGCAGTGCAAGAGGCCTCGACAGGGGGAACACCGGG.

There are a few counts of this clone. Mouse names are used for the genes. The read stops 4 residues short of the end of the CDR3; the missing end is completed from the germline J gene. The J gene is TRBJ2-7, the V gene TRBV19; 10 bases agree with TRBD2. The CDR3 sequence is 14 residues long. Germline loops: CDR1 FNHDT, CDR2 SITEND (reference sequence). The V gene end was trimmed by 6 bases and the J gene end by 3 bases; junction bases not matched to a gene: 6. Incomplete CDR3 DNA: TGTGCCAGCATCCCGGGACTGGGGAACTAT. Its protein product is CASIPGLGNY. The entire CDR3 reads CASIPGLGNYEQYF.

For this clone: Mouse gene names and germline throughout. Coverage ceases 4 residues before the CDR3 finishes, and the germline J gene fills in the end. V is TRBV13-1 and J is TRBJ2-1, with a tentative D call TRBD1 (6 bases). CDR3 length equals 13 residues. The germline gives CDR1 NSHNY, CDR2 SYGAGN. The V gene lost 4 bases and the J gene lost 5 bases, with 10 bases spanning the gap. The sequenced CDR3 bases are TGTGCCAGCAGTCTGACAGGTCATGCT. Translating gives CASSLTGHA. In full, the CDR3 reads CASSLTGHAEQFF.

As for this clone: Gene names follow the mouse nomenclature. Read data end 4 residues before the CDR3 end; the end is taken from the germline J gene. The chain is built from TRBV19 and TRBJ1-2, with D perhaps matching TRBD1 (6 bases). The CDR3 covers 14 residues. Trimming took off 5 bases at V and 0 bases at J, with 11 bases between the two ends. Per germline, CDR1 FNHDT and CDR2 SITEND (reference sequence). Partial CDR3 DNA: TGTGCCAGCAGGCCGGGACATACAAACTCC. This translates into CASRPGHTNS. The entire CDR3 is CASRPGHTNSDYTF. The full variable domain, in which reference TRBV19 and TRBJ1-2 provide the parts outside the CDR3, is GGIITQTPKFLIGQEGQKLTLKCQQNFNHDTMYWYRQDSGKGLRLIYYSITENDLQKGDLSEGYDASREKKSSFSLTVTSAQKNEMAVFLCASRPGHTNSDYTFGSGTRLLVI.

A word on this clone: Each gene name is a mouse one. The read comes to an end 4 residues before the CDR3 does, leaving the germline J gene to fill in the end. Other DNA sequences in this specimen translate into the identical CDR3. This chain joins TRBV1 and TRBJ2-5; TRBD2 matches 9 bases. This CDR3 comprises 14 residues. Germline CDR1 and CDR2: NSQYPW and LRSPGD (reference sequence). CDR3 DNA (partial): TGCACCTGCAGTGCAGACGGGACTGGGGAC. Encoded protein: CTCSADGTGD. The entire CDR3 reads CTCSADGTGDTQYF.

This clone has just a few counts. Gene names and germline refer to mouse. The DNA ends 4 residues before the CDR3 does, and the rest of the CDR3 is filled in from the germline J gene. This rearrangement joins TRBV13-1 to TRBJ2-5, with D maybe TRBD1 (5 bases). The germline gives CDR1 NSHNY, CDR2 SYGAGN. There are 14 residues in the CDR3. The CDR3 sequence is CASSEYRKGDTQYF. The covered CDR3 bases are TGTGCCAGCAGTGAATACAGGAAGGGAGAC.

In this sample, this clone turned up a few times. Each gene name is a mouse one. The read terminates 4 residues before the CDR3 end, so the remaining end is supplied by the germline J gene. This chain connects TRBV29 to TRBJ1-2; 10 bases are a match to TRBD1. This CDR3 has 14 residues. Trimming took 5 bases from V and 1 from J; bases not matched to a gene: 1. Germline CDR1 and CDR2: MSHET and SYDVDS. The CDR3 DNA, read in part, is TGTGCTAGCAGTCGGACAGGGGGAAACTCC. Translation gives CASSRTGGNS. The whole CDR3 is CASSRTGGNSDYTF.

This clone was observed a few times. Gene names are the mouse ones. The CDR3 is cut off 4 residues early in the read; its end comes from the germline J gene. The chain links TRBV19 to TRBJ2-2; 8 bases line up with TRBD2. Unmatched junction bases numbered 7, after V lost 7 bases and J lost 2 bases. The germline V gene encodes CDR1 FNHDT and CDR2 SITEND (reference sequence). The CDR3 spans 15 residues. The CDR3 spells CASGRLGSNTGQLYF. The CDR3 DNA, read in part, is TGTGCCAGCGGCCGACTGGGGTCTAACACCGGG.

Details on this clone: Mouse gene names apply. The read ends 4 residues early relative to the CDR3; the germline J gene fills the gap. The chain couples TRBV13-1 to TRBJ1-2; weak D call: TRBD1 (5 bases). The CDR3 is made up of 13 amino acids. Germline CDR1 NSHNY, CDR2 SYGAGN. CDR3 region: CASSDERGSDYTF. Incomplete CDR3 DNA: TGTGCCAGCAGTGATGAGAGGGGATCC.